The 25 T cell receptor beta chains given below trace back to one sample, sequenced in a study of blood T cell repertoires in COVID-19 (dated by TCRdb to the early 2020s). The library was made by the immunoSEQ multiplex PCR assay. Here the immuneACCESS table is served through TCRdb, limited to in-frame sequences with V and J called. Missing clones are a known gap in these copies; in checked studies unresolved V genes cover under half, and the rest lacks a known reason. A total of 65,000 to 90,000 clones appear in this sample, roughly nine tenths of them only once. Jointly, the top ten make up approximately 9.3% of the sample. Sequencing input: peripheral blood. The receptors shown here come from a man aged 50 to 60 with acute or convalescent COVID-19.

This clone was counted once. The chain has TRBV9 and TRBJ1-3; TRBD1 is a possible D gene (5 bases). CDR3 size: 17 residues. V lost 1 base and J 2 bases, leaving 16 bases between the germline ends. Germline CDR1 reads SGDLS; CDR2 reads YYNGEE. CDR3 loop: CASSVFDSSVTGNTIYF. CDR3 in DNA: TGTGCCAGCAGCGTATTCGACAGCTCCGTGACTGGAAACACCATATATTTT.

The chain recombines TRBV7-9 with TRBJ1-6; D gene unclear. V lost 6 bases and J 3 bases, leaving 9 bases between the germline ends. The germline V gene has CDR1 SEHNR and CDR2 FQNEAQ (reference sequence). The CDR3 extends over 14 amino acids. The CDR3 bases are TGTGCCAGCAGTTTCGGGATCTATAATTCACCCCTCCACTTT. Protein sequence: CASSFGIYNSPLHF.

The V gene is TRBV28, the J gene TRBJ2-7, with a possible D match to TRBD2 (5 bases). Trimming removed 6 bases from V and 5 bases from J, with 8 bases in between. The CDR3 is made up of 11 amino acids. CDR1 and CDR2 (germline): MDHEN, SYDVKM. The CDR3 region is CASRGSHEQYV. In nucleotides, the CDR3 is TGTGCCAGCAGGGGGAGCCACGAGCAGTACGTC.

This clone was recorded only once. The chain employs TRBV30 and TRBJ1-4; TRBD1 aligns across 7 bases. The CDR3 extends over 16 amino acids. Unmatched junction bases numbered 13, after V lost 1 base and J lost 8 bases. Per the germline V gene, CDR1 is GTSNPN and CDR2 is SVGIG (reference sequence). This CDR3 reads CAWSEGAHARNEKLFF. The DNA of the CDR3 is TGTGCCTGGAGTGAGGGGGCCCACGCGAGGAACGAAAAACTGTTTTTT.

The chain uses TRBV6-5 and TRBJ1-5; TRBD1 matches at 7 bases. V lost 10 bases to trimming and J lost 6 bases; unmatched junction nucleotides: 15. Germline V lookup: CDR1 MNHEY, CDR2 SVGAGI. This CDR3 comprises 15 residues. The CDR3, as DNA: TGTGCCACCACTAGGTTTAGGGACAGAGGTCAGCCCCAGCATTTT. It is translated as CATTRFRDRGQPQHF.

The chain uses TRBV3-1 (or the pseudogene TRBV3-2) and TRBJ1-5; D gene uncertain. From germline, CDR1 is LGHDT and CDR2 YNNKEL (reference sequence). The CDR3 consists of 15 residues. Trimming removed 1 base at V and 7 bases at J, with 14 bases between. This CDR3 reads CASSQGRGGGQPQHF. CDR3 nucleotides: TGTGCCAGCAGCCAAGGTCGTGGCGGCGGCCAGCCCCAGCATTTT.

The J gene is TRBJ1-1, the V gene TRBV6-5; 12 bases are a match to TRBD1. The trim removed 6 bases at V and 3 bases at J, leaving 5 bases unmatched. Germline loops: CDR1 MNHEY, CDR2 SVGAGI. The CDR3 has 15 amino acids. Here the CDR3 reads CASSQGQGADTEAFF. The CDR3 coding sequence is TGTGCCAGCAGCCAGGGACAGGGGGCAGACACTGAAGCTTTCTTT.

The chain is built from TRBV6-5 and TRBJ1-5; 7 bases line up with TRBD1. Per the germline V gene, CDR1 is MNHEY and CDR2 is SVGAGI. This CDR3 spans 15 amino acids. The V gene end was trimmed by 6 bases and the J gene end by 3 bases; junction bases not matched to a gene: 8. DNA of the CDR3: TGTGCCAGCAGACAGGGACAGCCTTCCAATCAGCCCCAGCATTTT. It translates to CASRQGQPSNQPQHF.

The rearrangement uses TRBV10-3 and TRBJ1-3; D gene unclear. The germline V gene has CDR1 ENHRY and CDR2 SYGVKD. V lost 2 bases and J 5 bases, leaving 7 bases between the germline ends. CDR3 length: 13 amino acids. For the CDR3, the DNA is TGTGCCATCAGTGAGCAGATCAGAAACACCATATATTTT. This encodes CAISEQIRNTIYF.

V is TRBV6-1 and J is TRBJ1-2; a weak D match, TRBD1 (6 bases). V lost 2 bases to trimming and J lost 2 bases, with 15 bases between them. The CDR3 loop spans 16 amino acids. Per the germline V gene, CDR1 is MNHNS and CDR2 is SASEGT. CDR3 in amino acids: CASSEIVWDKNYGYTF. The CDR3 coding sequence is TGTGCCAGCAGTGAAATCGTCTGGGACAAAAACTATGGCTACACCTTC.

This clone was seen a handful of times. The chain is built from TRBV27 and TRBJ2-7, with TRBD2 identical over 9 bases. CDR1 is MNHEY and CDR2 is SMNVEV in the germline V gene (reference sequence). This CDR3 spans 16 amino acids. After removal of 6 bases from V and 3 bases from J, the junction contained 12 bases not matched to a gene. CDR3 in amino acids: CASSRSGLALNYEQYF. CDR3 in DNA: TGTGCCAGCAGCCGATCGGGACTAGCTTTAAACTACGAGCAGTACTTC.

The chain links TRBV5-1 to TRBJ1-1; tentative D call: TRBD1 (6 bases). The germline V gene encodes CDR1 SGHRS and CDR2 YFSETQ. V lost 4 bases, J lost 0 bases, and 16 bases lay in between. The CDR3 is 16 amino acids. The CDR3 DNA follows: TGCGCCAGCAGCCCGTGGGACACCACCATGAACACTGAAGCTTTCTTT. This gives the protein CASSPWDTTMNTEAFF.

The chain uses TRBV18 and TRBJ2-3, with 9 bases fitting TRBD2. Trimming at V came to 1 base and at J to 2 bases, leaving 4 bases not matched to a gene. This CDR3 has 16 amino acids. CDR1 KGHSH and CDR2 LQKENI come from the germline V gene. The CDR3 nucleotides are TGTGCCAGCTCACCACTAAGCGGGGGGATCACAGATACGCAGTATTTT. It yields the protein CASSPLSGGITDTQYF.

The gene calls are TRBV30 and TRBJ1-2; TRBD1 aligns across 8 bases. Germline CDR1 is GTSNPN and CDR2 is SVGIG (reference sequence). This CDR3 region has 12 residues. V shed 3 bases, J shed 9 bases, and the junction held 6 bases outside the gene matches. The CDR3: CAWRLDRGRYTF. The CDR3 nucleotides are TGTGCCTGGAGACTTGACAGGGGACGCTACACCTTC.

This chain uses TRBV12-5 with TRBJ1-2; D not certain. This CDR3 spans 14 amino acids. Trimming removed 6 bases from V and 7 bases from J, with 18 bases in between. The germline gives CDR1 LGHNT, CDR2 FRNRAP. The CDR3 DNA is TGTGCTAGTGGATTCGAGGTCGGCGGTGGTGGCTACACCTTC. This translates into CASGFEVGGGGYTF.

This sequence joins TRBV3-1 (or the pseudogene TRBV3-2) and TRBJ1-4; possibly TRBD1 for D (5 bases). This CDR3 has 18 residues. The germline V gene has CDR1 LGHDT and CDR2 YNNKEL (reference sequence). V lost 0 bases and J lost 0, with 14 bases in between. CDR3 DNA: TGTGCCAGCAGCCAAGATTTCCCCGGGGGGGCAACTAATGAAAAACTGTTTTTT. Translated: CASSQDFPGGATNEKLFF.

V gene TRBV5-4 combines with J gene TRBJ2-3, with TRBD1 matching over 7 bases. Germline V gives CDR1 SGHNT, CDR2 YYREEE (reference sequence). The junction had 10 bases not matched to a gene; V was cut back by 2 bases and J by 4 bases. This CDR3 is 16 amino acids long. CDR3: CASSFRDRDNADTQYF. CDR3 bases: TGTGCCAGCAGCTTCCGAGACAGGGACAACGCAGATACGCAGTATTTT.

This clone was found once. The V gene is TRBV4-2, the J gene TRBJ1-2; possibly TRBD1 for D (6 bases). Germline assignment: CDR1 LGHNA and CDR2 YNFKEQ. The CDR3 is 15 amino acids. With 0 bases removed from V and 4 bases from J, the gap between germline ends came to 12 bases. CDR3 DNA: TGTGCCAGCAGCCAAGAAGTTTTACAGGGCTATGGCTACACCTTC. The encoded protein is CASSQEVLQGYGYTF.

DNA of the CDR3: TGTGCCAGCAGGGGTCTAGCGGGGGGTTCCAACATTCAGTACTTC. Its protein is CASRGLAGGSNIQYF. The rearrangement links TRBV6-5 to TRBJ2-4; TRBD2 matches 11 bases. Trimming cost V 6 bases and J 7 bases; bases outside gene matches: 8. CDR1 MNHEY and CDR2 SVGAGI come from the germline V gene. CDR3 length: 15 residues.

The rearrangement uses TRBV5-6 and TRBJ2-2; D is ambiguous. This CDR3 has 16 residues. The V end lost 2 bases, the J end lost 3 bases, and 14 bases lay between the germline ends. CDR1 and CDR2 (germline): SGHDT, YYEEEE. CDR3 bases: TGTGCCAGCAGCTTCGAAGGCAGGTTAGACACCGGGGAGCTGTTTTTT. It yields the protein CASSFEGRLDTGELFF.

V and J are TRBV5-1 and TRBJ1-1, with no clear D. The germline gives CDR1 SGHRS, CDR2 YFSETQ. Trimming removed 1 base at V and 2 bases at J, with 9 bases between. The CDR3 extends over 14 amino acids. The CDR3 nucleotides are TGCGCCAGCAGCTTGACCTACCAAAACACTGAAGCTTTCTTT. It yields the protein CASSLTYQNTEAFF.

V usage is TRBV18 and J usage is TRBJ1-6; no firm D call. Germline V gives CDR1 KGHSH, CDR2 LQKENI. The CDR3 is made up of 16 amino acids. The V end was cut by 2 bases, the J end by 5 bases, with 13 bases between. The CDR3 sequence: CASSPNPSEDNSPLHF. DNA for the CDR3: TGTGCCAGCTCACCAAATCCCAGTGAAGATAATTCACCCCTCCACTTT.

The chain employs TRBV6-1 and TRBJ1-5; 7 bases are a match to TRBD1. Germline V gives CDR1 MNHNS, CDR2 SASEGT. J was trimmed by 6 bases and V by 2 bases; bases with no gene match: 13. This CDR3 comprises 17 residues. CDR3 coding DNA: TGTGCCAGCAGTGAATTTGGGAACCAGGGGGTTGGTCAGCCCCAGCATTTT. As protein: CASSEFGNQGVGQPQHF.

The V call is TRBV5-1, the J call TRBJ2-6, with D possibly being TRBD2 (6 bases). V lost 2 bases to trimming and J lost 4 bases, with 13 bases between them. This CDR3 is built from 16 residues. The V gene's germline CDR1 is SGHRS and CDR2 YFSETQ. Here the CDR3 DNA reads TGCGCCAGCAGCTTTGGGGGGACGAGAGGGGCCAACGTCCTGACTTTC. Translation gives CASSFGGTRGANVLTF.

This rearrangement joins TRBV30 to TRBJ1-5; D may be TRBD1 (6 bases). Trimming pared 1 base from V and 1 base from J, leaving 14 bases between. The germline V gene has CDR1 GTSNPN and CDR2 SVGIG (reference sequence). The length of the CDR3 is 16 residues. CDR3: CAWSAGGLVSNQPQHF. The CDR3 DNA sequence: TGTGCCTGGAGTGCGGGGGGGCTCGTCAGCAATCAGCCCCAGCATTTT.